The T cell receptor (beta chain) described here comes from a study of preoperative IRX-2 immunotherapy in early breast cancer. Treatment given: preoperative locoregional IRX-2 cytokine immunotherapy. Clones were read by immunoSEQ multiplex PCR, and TCRdb kept only the in-frame ones, dropping some. The sample lists approximately 100,000 clones; 86% were seen once. Germline CDR1 is SGHDN and CDR2 is FVKESK. The CDR3 has 14 residues. V lost 2 bases and J 3 bases, leaving 11 bases between the germline ends. The sequencing used tumor tissue, collected after IRX-2 immunotherapy. The TCR comes from a human donor with breast cancer. The rearrangement uses TRBV14 and TRBJ2-7; D gene ambiguous. In nucleotides, the CDR3 is TGTGCCAGCAGCCAACATGGGCCGAACTACGAGCAGTACTTC. It yields the protein CASSQHGPNYEQYF.